This T cell receptor (beta chain) was documented in a study of cytomegalovirus exposure and HLA in healthy donors. Overall study context: A previous analysis identified 100 million or so unique TCR beta sequences derived from approximately 190 million T cells. Study results and limitations: In a later analysis, TCR beta V- and J-gene trimming was associated with a missense DCLRE1C variant. Immune exposure information comprised only CMV serostatus.

The CDR3 extends over 16 amino acids. After removal of 4 bases from V and 4 bases from J, the junction contained 10 bases not matched to a gene. Germline V gene sequence: CDR1 SGHNT, CDR2 YENEEA. Researchers ran the PCR with 60 Vbeta and 13 Jbeta primers. TCRdb's copy holds only in-frame clones and misses some; the assay was immunoSEQ multiplex PCR. The sample holds 95,000 to 150,000 clones, around 85% seen once. This clone appeared once. Its antigen is still unknown. The source is a man younger than 35 in good health and CMV-seropositive. Source material: PBMCs. This chain uses TRBV11-3 with TRBJ2-5; 9 bases align to TRBD2. The CDR3 spells CASSSRGAGLAETQYF. The DNA of the CDR3 is TGTGCCAGCAGCTCAAGGGGGGCGGGACTAGCAGAGACCCAGTACTTC.